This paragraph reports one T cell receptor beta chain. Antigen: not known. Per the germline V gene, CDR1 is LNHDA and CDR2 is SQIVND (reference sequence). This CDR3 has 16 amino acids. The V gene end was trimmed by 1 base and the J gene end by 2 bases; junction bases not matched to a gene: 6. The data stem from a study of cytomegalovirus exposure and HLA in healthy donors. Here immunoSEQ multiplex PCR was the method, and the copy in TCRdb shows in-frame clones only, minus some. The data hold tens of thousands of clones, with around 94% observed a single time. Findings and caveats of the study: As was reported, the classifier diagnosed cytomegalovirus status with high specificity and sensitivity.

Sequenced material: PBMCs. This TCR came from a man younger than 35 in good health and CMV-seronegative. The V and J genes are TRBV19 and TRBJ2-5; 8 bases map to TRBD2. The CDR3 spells CASSIGSAGVQETQYF. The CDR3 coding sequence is TGTGCCAGTAGTATAGGTTCAGCGGGGGTACAAGAGACCCAGTACTTC. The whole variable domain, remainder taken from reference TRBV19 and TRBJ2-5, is DGGITQSPKYLFRKEGQNVTLSCEQNLNHDAMYWYRQDPGQGLRLIYYSQIVNDFQKGDIAEGYSVSREKKESFPLTVTSAQKNPTAFYLCASSIGSAGVQETQYFGPGTRLLVL.